The rows below give T cell receptor beta chains drawn from one sample of a study of regulatory dendritic cells for organ transplantation. Their antigens remain unidentified. Some clones are missing from TCRdb's copy, which holds only in-frame ones; the method was immunoSEQ multiplex PCR. This sample has 13,000 or so clones, with around three fifths found just once. The sequencing input was naive CD8+ T cells from blood cultured with dendritic cells. The receptors were sampled from a human donor in good health. Each CDR3 is given with its conserved first and last residue. The D gene is left open where the match is weak. Size values are once, few and many counts, or a class for expanded clones, and some rows have none.

j_call v_call clone_size d_call cdr3_nt cdr3_aa
TRBJ2-3 TRBV7-9 . TRBD1 TGTGCCAGCAGCTCTGGACAGGGCCTAGATACGCAGTATTTT CASSSGQGLDTQYF
TRBJ2-3 TRBV4-2 . TRBD1 TGTGCCAGCAGCCAGGCGTGGGACAGGGGAACAGATACGCAGTATTTT CASSQAWDRGTDTQYF
TRBJ2-7 TRBV12-5 . . TGTGCTAGTGGTTTGGGCATGGGAGGAGACGAGCAGTACTTC CASGLGMGGDEQYF
TRBJ2-5 TRBV7-6 . . TGTGCCAGCAGCTTAGGGAGGGGTCTCCAAGAGACCCAGTACTTC CASSLGRGLQETQYF
TRBJ2-7 TRBV6-5 . . TGTGCCAGCAGCGCCACAGGGCGCCCCTACGAGCAGTACTTC CASSATGRPYEQYF
TRBJ2-2 TRBV7-9 . . TGTGCCAGCAGCTTAGAAGGGGCGTCGGGGGAGCTGTTTTTT CASSLEGASGELFF
TRBJ2-7 TRBV7-9 . . TGTGCCAGCAGCTCACTTGGGGAGGAGAGAAGCTACGAGCAGTACTTC CASSSLGEERSYEQYF
TRBJ2-1 TRBV9 few TRBD2 TGTGCCAGCAGCACCAGCGGGGCCTACAATGAGCAGTTCTTC CASSTSGAYNEQFF
TRBJ1-1 TRBV5-1 . TRBD1 TGCGCCAGCAGCTTGGACAGGGGGAACACTGAAGCTTTCTTT CASSLDRGNTEAFF
TRBJ2-7 TRBV7-9 . . TGTGCCAGCACCACCCCCAGCTCCTACGAGCAGTACTTC CASTTPSSYEQYF
TRBJ1-4 TRBV19 few TRBD1 TGTGCCAGTTCGGGACAGGGGGCGCGCACTAATGAAAAACTGTTTTTT CASSGQGARTNEKLFF
TRBJ2-2 TRBV9 . TRBD1 TGTGCCAGCAGTCCAGGGGGCAGGACCGGGGAGCTGTTTTTT CASSPGGRTGELFF
TRBJ2-2 TRBV19 . TRBD2 TGTGCCAGTAGTAGCGGGGGAGGGACCGGGGAGCTGTTTTTT CASSSGGGTGELFF
TRBJ2-1 TRBV7-9 . TRBD1 TGTGCCAGCAGCTCCACGCGGACAGGGGAGAATGAGCAGTTCTTC CASSSTRTGENEQFF
TRBJ1-4 TRBV4-1 . TRBD1 TGCGCCAGCAGCCAATATACAGGGGGAGGTGAAAAACTGTTTTTT CASSQYTGGGEKLFF
TRBJ2-7 TRBV19 once TRBD1 TGTGCCAGTAGTATAGGACAGGGCCAGCGAATCCACGAGCAGTACTTC CASSIGQGQRIHEQYF
TRBJ1-2 TRBV29-1 . . TGCAGCGTTGAAGATTGGGGGGAATCTGATGGCTACACCTTC CSVEDWGESDGYTF
TRBJ1-2 TRBV19 . . TGTGCCAGTAGCCAGTATACGGGGCAGGGGTATGGCTACACCTTC CASSQYTGQGYGYTF
TRBJ2-3 TRBV6-5 few TRBD1 TGTGCCAGCAGTCCCGGGACAGGGCCCGGGTATACGCAGTATTTT CASSPGTGPGYTQYF
TRBJ1-1 TRBV18 few TRBD1 TGTGCCAGCTCACCATCGGGGACAGGGAACACTGAAGCTTTCTTT CASSPSGTGNTEAFF
TRBJ1-1 TRBV5-6 . . TGTGCCAGCAGCTTGGGGGCGAACACTGAAGCTTTCTTT CASSLGANTEAFF
TRBJ2-5 TRBV6-5 . TRBD1 TGTGCCAGCAGTTACGGGACAGAGGTAGAGACCCAGTACTTC CASSYGTEVETQYF
TRBJ2-3 TRBV11-2 . TRBD2 TGTGCCAGCGCGGGGGTAACAGATACGCAGTATTTT CASAGVTDTQYF
TRBJ1-1 TRBV2 . . TGTGCCAGCAGTGAAGGGGCCCCCCCCGAAGCTTTCTTT CASSEGAPPEAFF
TRBJ2-7 TRBV11-3 . TRBD2 TGTGCCAGCAGCACAGCAGGGACTAGCTTGAGCTCCTACGAGCAGTACTTC CASSTAGTSLSSYEQYF
TRBJ2-7 TRBV15 . . TGTGCCACCAGCAGAGATGGAGTCAGCTCCTACGAGCAGTACTTC CATSRDGVSSYEQYF
TRBJ2-7 TRBV2 few . TGTGCCAGCAATTCCAGGGCTGGCTGGTCCTACGAGCAGTACTTC CASNSRAGWSYEQYF
TRBJ1-2 TRBV9 . TRBD1 TGTGCCAGCAGCGTAGGGAAGGGGGCAGATGGCTACACCTTC CASSVGKGADGYTF
TRBJ2-1 TRBV10-3 . TRBD2 TGTGCCATCAGTGACCCTAGCGGGGCCCACTACAATGAGCAGTTCTTC CAISDPSGAHYNEQFF
TRBJ2-2 TRBV7-8 . TRBD2 TGTGCCAGCAGCTTAGAGCGCGGGGGCGGGGAGCTGTTTTTT CASSLERGGGELFF
TRBJ2-7 TRBV4-2 . . TGTGCCAGCAGCCAAGCTATGGTTTACTCCTACGAGCAGTACTTC CASSQAMVYSYEQYF
TRBJ2-1 TRBV5-6 once TRBD2 TGTGCCAGCAGCTCGCCCTCGGGGGGGGGTAGGTACAATGAGCAGTTCTTC CASSSPSGGGRYNEQFF
TRBJ1-1 TRBV5-8 once . TGTGCCAGCAGCTTAAAGGGGTTGAACACTGAAGCTTTCTTT CASSLKGLNTEAFF
TRBJ2-1 TRBV2 . TRBD2 TGTGCCAGCAGTAGGGGACTAGCGGGGGTTAATGAGCAGTTCTTC CASSRGLAGVNEQFF
TRBJ1-1 TRBV25-1 few . TGTGCCAGCAGTGTGGGACAGAACACTGAAGCTTTCTTT CASSVGQNTEAFF
TRBJ1-1 TRBV27 . . TGTGCCAGCAGTTCCCTCACTGAAGCTTTCTTT CASSSLTEAFF
TRBJ2-1 TRBV7-3 . TRBD1 TGTGCCAGCAGCGATTGGACAGGGGACCCCTACAATGAGCAGTTCTTC CASSDWTGDPYNEQFF
TRBJ2-7 TRBV15 few TRBD2 TGTGCCCCCCGGGGCGGGAGGAAAGTCGAGCAGTACTTC CAPRGGRKVEQYF
TRBJ1-6 TRBV19 . TRBD1 TGTGCCAGTAGTATAGGGGGCAGGGGGAACTCACCCCTCCACTTT CASSIGGRGNSPLHF
TRBJ2-7 TRBV4-3 . . TGCGCCAGCAGCCAAGATAGAGGCGGCTACGAGCAGTACTTC CASSQDRGGYEQYF
TRBJ2-3 TRBV27 . TRBD2 TGTGCCAGCAGCCTACTAGCGGGGGGGTTGGGTACGCAGTATTTT CASSLLAGGLGTQYF
TRBJ1-4 TRBV2 . TRBD1 TGTGCCAGCAGCTCAGGACAGGGGGTAGAATATACTAATGAAAAACTGTTTTTT CASSSGQGVEYTNEKLFF
TRBJ1-1 TRBV29-1 few . TGCAGCGTCGGTGACGGGACTGAAGCTTTCTTT CSVGDGTEAFF
TRBJ2-7 TRBV6-5 . TRBD2 TGTGCCAGCAGTTACATCCTAGCGGGGGGAACGAACTTC CASSYILAGGTNF
TRBJ2-1 TRBV19 . . TGTGCCAGTAGTTCCCCGGGAGCCTACAATGAGCAGTTCTTC CASSSPGAYNEQFF
TRBJ1-1 TRBV29-1 few . TGCAGCGTGGCGAACACTGAAGCTTTCTTT CSVANTEAFF
TRBJ2-1 TRBV2 . . TGTGCCAGCAGTGAAGCTGGGGGCACCGGCCCCTACAATGAGCAGTTCTTC CASSEAGGTGPYNEQFF
TRBJ2-1 TRBV7-3 . TRBD2 TGTGCCAGCAGCTCTATGGGGGGGGGAAATGAGCAGTTCTTC CASSSMGGGNEQFF
TRBJ2-1 TRBV4-3 . TRBD2 TGCGCCAGCAGCGTCCAGCGGGGGGAGGCATACAATGAGCAGTTCTTC CASSVQRGEAYNEQFF
TRBJ2-5 TRBV7-9 . TRBD2 TGTGCCAGCAGCTTCCTAGCGGCCATGTACCAAGAGACCCAGTACTTC CASSFLAAMYQETQYF
TRBJ2-5 TRBV4-1 . . TGCGCCAGCAGCCAGGGCCGAGAGCAAGAGACCCAGTACTTC CASSQGREQETQYF
TRBJ2-1 TRBV7-9 . . TGTGCCAGCAGCTCGGCGTTTACAGGGTTGGATGAGCAGTTCTTC CASSSAFTGLDEQFF
TRBJ2-7 TRBV6-5 few . TGTGCCAGCGGAATTCAGGGATTCTACGAGCAGTACTTC CASGIQGFYEQYF
TRBJ2-5 TRBV20-1 . . TGCAGTGCTAGACAGGGTGAGACCCAGTACTTC CSARQGETQYF
TRBJ2-2 TRBV28 . TRBD1 TGTGCCAGCAGTTTAAAGGGACAGTACACCGGGGAGCTGTTTTTT CASSLKGQYTGELFF
TRBJ1-5 TRBV6-5 . . TGTGCCAGCAGTTACTTTGAGTCTCAGCCCCAGCATTTT CASSYFESQPQHF
TRBJ2-2 TRBV5-1 . TRBD1 TGCGCCAGCAGCTTGGGAGGACAGGGACGGGGCGGTAGCACCGGGGAGCTGTTTTTT CASSLGGQGRGGSTGELFF